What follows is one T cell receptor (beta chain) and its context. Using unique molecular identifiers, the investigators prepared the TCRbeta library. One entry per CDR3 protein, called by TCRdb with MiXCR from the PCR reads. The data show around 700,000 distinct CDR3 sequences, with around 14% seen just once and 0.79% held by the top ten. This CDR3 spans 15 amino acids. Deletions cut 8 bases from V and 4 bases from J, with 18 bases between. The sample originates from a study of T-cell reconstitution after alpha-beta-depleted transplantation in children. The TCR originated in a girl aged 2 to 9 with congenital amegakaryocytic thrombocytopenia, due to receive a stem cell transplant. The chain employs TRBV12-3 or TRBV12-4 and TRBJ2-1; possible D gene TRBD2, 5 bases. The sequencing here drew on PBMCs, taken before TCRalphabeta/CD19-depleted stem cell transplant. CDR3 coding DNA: TGTGCCAGCGGCCTAGGAGCGGCAGTATACAATGAGCAGTTCTTC. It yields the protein CASGLGAAVYNEQFF.